Listed below are T cell receptor beta chains from one sample, sequenced in a study of blood T cell repertoires in COVID-19. Assay used: immunoSEQ multiplex PCR; TCRdb lists only in-frame clones, some missing. Here the sample spans nearly 250,000 clones, about 84% being singletons. The sequencing sample was made of PBMCs or T cells enriched from blood (not recorded which). The source is a woman in her 50s who had recovered from COVID-19. Each CDR3 is given with its conserved first and last residue. A D gene is named only where the DNA matches it firmly. Expanded clones get a size class; other rows say once, few or many, or leave the size out.

>TRBD1|once|TRBJ1-1|TRBV19
CASSTRQGGTEAFF
TGTGCCAGTAGTACGAGACAGGGCGGCACTGAAGCTTTCTTT
>.|.|TRBJ2-5|TRBV5-1
CASSPAGYQETQYF
TGCGCCAGCAGCCCGGCGGGTTACCAAGAGACCCAGTACTTC
>TRBD1|.|TRBJ2-7|TRBV7-9
CASSPYGQGASYEQYF
TGTGCCAGCAGCCCTTATGGACAGGGGGCCTCCTACGAGCAGTACTTC
>.|.|TRBJ1-5|TRBV5-8
CASSLRGNQPQHF
TGTGCCAGCAGCCTCAGGGGCAATCAGCCCCAGCATTTT
>TRBD1|.|TRBJ2-3|TRBV9
CASSVVGQGAADTQYF
TGTGCCAGCAGCGTAGTTGGACAGGGGGCGGCAGATACGCAGTATTTT
>.|.|TRBJ2-7|TRBV7-9
CASSPPEREFFYEQYF
TGTGCCAGCAGTCCCCCCGAGAGGGAGTTCTTCTACGAGCAGTACTTC
>.|.|TRBJ2-3|TRBV11-3
CASSLRGFDTQYF
TGTGCCAGCAGCTTAAGGGGGTTTGATACGCAGTATTTT
>.|.|TRBJ2-5|TRBV19
CASSTWSGQETQYF
TGTGCCAGTAGTACATGGTCGGGGCAAGAGACCCAGTACTTC
>TRBD1|.|TRBJ1-6|TRBV18
CASSLQGRNNSPLHF
TGTGCCAGCTCGTTACAGGGGAGGAATAATTCACCCCTCCACTTT
>TRBD2|.|TRBJ2-1|TRBV7-3
CASSRTRTSGSPNEQFF
TGTGCCAGCAGCCGCACTCGGACTAGCGGGAGCCCCAATGAGCAGTTCTTC
>.|.|TRBJ2-4|TRBV2
CASSELRGLGYF
TGTGCCAGCAGTGAGCTGCGGGGGCTGGGGTACTTC
>TRBD2|.|TRBJ2-7|TRBV4-2
CASSQRTSGGPYEQYF
TGTGCCAGCAGCCAGCGCACTAGCGGGGGACCCTACGAGCAGTACTTC
>.|few|TRBJ1-4|TRBV20-1
CSASEGRRGEKLFF
TGCAGTGCTAGTGAGGGGAGGCGCGGTGAAAAACTGTTTTTT
>TRBD1|.|TRBJ1-5|TRBV6-6
CASRNERTGGQPQHF
TGTGCCAGCAGAAACGAACGAACAGGGGGACAGCCCCAGCATTTT
>.|.|TRBJ1-1|TRBV11-2
CASSWVGGWSTEAFF
TGTGCCAGCAGCTGGGTCGGGGGGTGGTCCACTGAAGCTTTCTTT
>TRBD1|once|TRBJ2-7|TRBV27
CASSLSVGQGGHEQYF
TGTGCCAGCAGTTTATCGGTGGGACAGGGTGGTCACGAGCAGTACTTC
>TRBD1|few|TRBJ2-7|TRBV5-4
CASSLVLTGSSYEQYF
TGTGCCAGCAGCTTGGTGTTGACAGGGAGCTCCTACGAGCAGTACTTC
>.|.|TRBJ1-1|TRBV10-1
CASSSGHANTEAFF
TGCGCCAGCAGCTCGGGACATGCGAACACTGAAGCTTTCTTT
>TRBD2|.|TRBJ2-7|TRBV5-1
CASSFGLAGDSSEQYF
TGCGCCAGCAGCTTCGGACTAGCGGGAGACTCCTCGGAGCAGTACTTC
>.|.|TRBJ1-4|TRBV5-4
CASSLDRATNEKLFF
TGTGCCAGCAGCTTGGACAGGGCTACTAATGAAAAACTGTTTTTT
>.|.|TRBJ1-1|TRBV19
CASSRGAKNTEAFF
TGTGCCAGTAGCCGTGGGGCAAAGAACACTGAAGCTTTCTTT
>.|.|TRBJ1-6|TRBV7-8
CATVQTDTKAPLHF
TGTGCCACCGTCCAGACGGACACAAAGGCACCCCTCCACTTT
>.|.|TRBJ2-4|TRBV7-9
CASSLAERLAKNIQYF
TGTGCCAGCAGCTTAGCGGAGCGACTAGCCAAAAACATTCAGTACTTC
>.|.|TRBJ1-5|TRBV2
CASGPSNQPQHF
TGTGCCAGCGGGCCTAGCAATCAGCCCCAGCATTTT
>TRBD2|.|TRBJ2-7|TRBV6-5
CASSYESGGEQYF
TGTGCCAGCAGTTACGAGTCGGGGGGCGAGCAGTACTTC
>.|.|TRBJ1-5|TRBV7-8
CASSFNPQGLLYVQPQHF
TGTGCCAGCAGCTTTAACCCTCAGGGGCTCCTATATGTTCAGCCCCAGCATTTT
>.|once|TRBJ1-1|TRBV27
CASSFTGNTEAFF
TGTGCCAGCAGTTTTACGGGGAACACTGAAGCTTTCTTT
>TRBD1|.|TRBJ2-7|TRBV19
CASSVDRGDEQYF
TGTGCCAGTAGTGTGGACAGGGGCGACGAGCAGTACTTC
>TRBD1|.|TRBJ1-2|TRBV19
CASSTGTGGSLDGYTF
TGTGCCAGTAGTACCGGGACAGGGGGCTCCCTGGATGGCTACACCTTC
>TRBD1|.|TRBJ1-1|TRBV5-5
CASSLQGVNTEAFF
TGTGCCAGCAGCTTACAGGGGGTGAACACTGAAGCTTTCTTT
>.|.|TRBJ1-2|TRBV7-2
CASSLARTTNYGYTF
TGTGCCAGCAGCTTAGCCAGGACAACTAACTATGGCTACACCTTC
>TRBD2|.|TRBJ2-7|TRBV5-1
CASSLSGSSYEQYF
TGCGCCAGCAGCCTGAGCGGGAGCTCCTACGAGCAGTACTTC
>TRBD1|.|TRBJ2-7|TRBV28
CASSSPGTGPYEQYF
TGTGCCAGCAGTTCACCCGGGACAGGGCCCTACGAGCAGTACTTC
>TRBD2|.|TRBJ2-1|TRBV7-2
CASSATGTSGRDNEQFF
TGTGCCAGCAGCGCGACCGGGACTAGCGGGAGGGACAATGAGCAGTTCTTC
>TRBD2|.|TRBJ2-1|TRBV7-9
CASTLAGTSGGGNEQFF
TGTGCCAGCACCCTAGCTGGAACTAGCGGGGGCGGGAATGAGCAGTTCTTC
>TRBD2|.|TRBJ2-7|TRBV10-3
CAISIGGEGREQYF
TGTGCCATCAGTATTGGGGGGGAGGGTCGCGAGCAGTACTTC
>TRBD1|.|TRBJ2-7|TRBV5-6
CASSPGTAYEQYF
TGTGCCAGCAGCCCCGGGACAGCCTACGAGCAGTACTTC
>TRBD2|.|TRBJ2-1|TRBV11-3
CASSLVTGGRGEQFF
TGTGCCAGCAGCTTAGTGACGGGGGGAAGGGGTGAGCAGTTCTTC
>TRBD1|few|TRBJ2-4|TRBV28
CASMGQDLAKNIQYF
TGTGCCAGCATGGGACAGGATCTAGCCAAAAACATTCAGTACTTC
>.|.|TRBJ2-1|TRBV6-1
CASSEGKTGRGEQFF
TGTGCCAGCAGTGAAGGGAAAACGGGTCGGGGTGAGCAGTTCTTC
>.|.|TRBJ1-4|TRBV7-8
CASSITGSGEKLFF
TGTGCCAGCAGCATAACAGGGTCTGGTGAAAAACTGTTTTTT
>.|.|TRBJ2-2|TRBV6-4
CASSVRAVTGELFF
TGTGCCAGCAGTGTCAGGGCGGTTACCGGGGAGCTGTTTTTT
>.|.|TRBJ2-7|TRBV19
CATGGSYEQYF
TGTGCCACCGGGGGATCCTACGAGCAGTACTTC
>.|.|TRBJ2-7|TRBV7-8
CASSALQGFSYEQYF
TGTGCCAGCAGCGCCCTACAGGGATTCTCCTACGAGCAGTACTTC
>TRBD1|.|TRBJ1-5|TRBV19
CASTPGQYSNQPQHF
TGTGCCAGTACCCCGGGACAGTATAGCAATCAGCCCCAGCATTTT
>TRBD2|.|TRBJ2-3|TRBV24-1
CATRGTSRDTQYF
TGTGCCACCCGCGGGACTAGCAGGGATACGCAGTATTTT
>.|.|TRBJ1-4|TRBV7-2
CASSPSRQGSEKLFF
TGTGCCAGCAGCCCCTCGAGGCAGGGCAGCGAAAAACTGTTTTTT
>TRBD1|.|TRBJ2-7|TRBV6-5
CASSLDRGREQYF
TGTGCCAGCAGCCTTGACAGGGGGCGCGAGCAGTACTTC
>.|.|TRBJ2-2|TRBV6-5
CASRENQGFTGELFF
TGTGCCAGCAGGGAGAACCAGGGCTTCACCGGGGAGCTGTTTTTT
>.|.|TRBJ2-1|TRBV24-1
CATSGTAGYNEQFF
TGTGCCACCTCCGGGACAGCGGGTTACAATGAGCAGTTCTTC
>.|.|TRBJ2-5|TRBV6-2/TRBV6-3
CASSQSSETQYF
TGTGCCAGCAGTCAAAGCTCAGAGACCCAGTACTTC
>.|few|TRBJ1-5|TRBV10-2
CASSPEFSVRYSNQPQHF
TGCGCCAGCAGTCCAGAATTCAGCGTTCGCTATAGCAATCAGCCCCAGCATTTT
>.|once|TRBJ2-1|TRBV10-3
CAISELGVPYNEQFF
TGTGCCATCAGTGAGCTGGGAGTCCCCTACAATGAGCAGTTCTTC
>TRBD1|.|TRBJ2-7|TRBV9
CASSVGGTGSSYEQYF
TGTGCCAGCAGCGTGGGTGGGACAGGGAGCTCCTACGAGCAGTACTTC
>TRBD2|.|TRBJ2-3|TRBV27
CASSLLAATDTQYF
TGTGCCAGCAGTTTACTAGCGGCGACAGATACGCAGTATTTT